A single sample gave rise to the 28 T cell receptor beta chains below, sequenced in a study of OX40 agonist ivuxolimab in advanced cancers. Produced via immunoSEQ multiplex PCR; TCRdb's table is partial and in-frame only. The sample has roughly 53,000 clones; approximately 83% are singletons. The sample consisted of CD4+ or CD8+ T cells sorted from blood, taken in a trial of the OX40 agonist ivuxolimab. The receptors stem from an adult with an advanced solid tumor such as melanoma, head and neck, liver or kidney cancer.

The gene calls are TRBV5-1 and TRBJ2-5, with D possibly being TRBD2 (5 bases). Germline CDR1 is SGHRS and CDR2 is YFSETQ. Between the trimmed V and J ends, which lost 0 bases and 9 bases, there was a span of 6 bases. CDR3 length: 11 amino acids. The CDR3 DNA is TGCGCCAGCAGCTTGGAACTAGCCCAGTACTTC. The encoded protein is CASSLELAQYF.

V usage is TRBV2 and J usage is TRBJ1-6; no reliable D call. V was pared by 6 bases and J by 6 bases, with 6 bases between. The CDR3 has 12 amino acids. Looked up from germline, CDR1 is SNHLY and CDR2 is FYNNEI. The CDR3 nucleotides are TGTGCCAGCAGGGACGGTAATTCACCCCTCCACTTT. This codes for CASRDGNSPLHF. The whole variable domain, filled in from reference TRBV2 and TRBJ1-6, reads EPEVTQTPSHQVTQMGQEVILRCVPISNHLYFYWYRQILGQKVEFLVSFYNNEISEKSEIFDDQFSVERPDGSNFTLKIRSTKLEDSAMYFCASRDGNSPLHFGNGTRLTVT.

The chain joins TRBV7-9 to TRBJ2-7; maybe TRBD1 (6 bases). Trimming removed 4 bases from V and 1 base from J, with 17 bases in between. CDR1 and CDR2 (germline): SEHNR, FQNEAQ (reference sequence). The CDR3 runs 16 residues. The CDR3 region has the DNA TGTGCCAGCAGCTCCGTATATGGGGACAAATCCTACGAGCAGTACTTC. Translation: CASSSVYGDKSYEQYF. The full variable domain, with the rest looked up from reference TRBV7-9 and TRBJ2-7, is DTGVSQNPRHKITKRGQNVTFRCDPISEHNRLYWYRQTLGQGPEFLTYFQNEAQLEKSRLLSDRFSAERPKGSFSTLEIQRTEQGDSAMYLCASSSVYGDKSYEQYFGPGTRLTVT.

The chain links TRBV27 to TRBJ2-2; 8 bases match TRBD1. The CDR3 sequence is 15 residues long. Germline CDR1 MNHEY, CDR2 SMNVEV (reference sequence). Unmatched junction bases numbered 6, after V lost 6 bases and J lost 3 bases. The CDR3 loop reads CASSSDRADTGELFF. The CDR3 DNA is TGTGCCAGCAGCTCGGACAGGGCCGACACCGGGGAGCTGTTTTTT.

The V and J genes are TRBV6-6 and TRBJ1-1, with TRBD1 matching 9 bases. The germline V gene has CDR1 MNHNY and CDR2 SVGAGI (reference sequence). Germline trimming cut 8 bases from V and 1 base from J; bases unmatched to any gene: 5. The CDR3 runs to 14 residues. The CDR3 sequence is CASFRDRENTEAFF. The CDR3 region has the DNA TGTGCCAGCTTCCGGGACAGGGAGAACACTGAAGCTTTCTTT.

The gene calls are TRBV4-1 and TRBJ2-1; 10 nucleotides line up with TRBD2. V was clipped by 4 bases and J by 1 base; unmatched bases: 1. The CDR3 is made up of 15 amino acids. Germline assignment: CDR1 MGHRA and CDR2 YSYEKL. This chain's CDR3 is CASSLSGGSYNEQFF. The CDR3, as DNA: TGCGCCAGCAGCCTTAGCGGGGGGTCCTACAATGAGCAGTTCTTC.

The chain combines TRBV7-2 with TRBJ2-1; D may be TRBD1 (5 bases). Germline V gene sequence: CDR1 SGHTA, CDR2 FQGNSA. Trimming cost V 2 bases and J 14 bases, with 13 bases left between them. This CDR3 is 12 amino acids long. The CDR3 protein is CASSLMNQGKFF. In DNA form, the CDR3 reads TGTGCCAGCAGCTTAATGAACCAGGGAAAGTTCTTC.

The chain recombines TRBV4-1 with TRBJ2-5; 10 nucleotides line up with TRBD2. Trimming took 5 bases from V and 1 from J; bases not matched to a gene: 7. The CDR3 extends over 16 amino acids. Per germline, CDR1 MGHRA and CDR2 YSYEKL. CDR3 amino acids: CASSTRTSGAQETQYF. CDR3 bases: TGCGCCAGCAGCACCCGGACTAGCGGAGCCCAAGAGACCCAGTACTTC.

As for this clone: Other DNA sequences in the same sample also yield this CDR3. V gene TRBV5-1 combines with J gene TRBJ2-7; tentatively, D is TRBD2 (6 bases). CDR1 is SGHRS and CDR2 is YFSETQ in the germline V gene. CDR3 length: 13 residues. V gave up 5 bases and J gave up 6 bases, with 15 bases separating them. CDR3 amino acids: CASSQGTSGEQYF. CDR3 nucleotide sequence: TGCGCCAGCAGTCAAGGGACTTCGGGCGAGCAGTACTTC.

The chain employs TRBV6-5 and TRBJ1-4; D gene uncertain. Trimming took off 5 bases at V and 3 bases at J, with 10 bases between the two ends. The germline V gene encodes CDR1 MNHEY and CDR2 SVGAGI. This CDR3 is built from 14 residues. DNA for the CDR3: TGTGCCAGCAGTGTAAGCGGGGCTAATGAAAAACTGTTTTTT. Protein sequence: CASSVSGANEKLFF.

The rearrangement links TRBV7-2 to TRBJ2-3; D is possibly TRBD2 (6 bases). This CDR3 has 14 residues. CDR1 and CDR2 from the germline V gene are SGHTA and FQGNSA. V lost 5 bases to trimming and J lost 4 bases, with 13 bases between them. As DNA, the CDR3 is TGTGCCAGCAGCGCCCGAGCGGGCGCAGATACGCAGTATTTT. This codes for CASSARAGADTQYF.

This chain uses TRBV6-6 with TRBJ2-7, with D perhaps matching TRBD1 (5 bases). Germline assignment: CDR1 MNHNY and CDR2 SVGAGI (reference sequence). The CDR3 covers 14 residues. V lost 10 bases to trimming and J lost 4 bases, with 20 bases between them. CDR3 amino acids: CATRQTLKVYEQYF. CDR3 DNA: TGTGCCACTCGACAGACCCTGAAGGTATACGAGCAGTACTTC.

The chain joins TRBV7-8 to TRBJ1-4; 7 nucleotides line up with TRBD1. The CDR3 length is 13 residues. Germline V gene data show CDR1 as SGHVS and CDR2 as FQNEAQ. J gave up 5 bases and V 5 bases, and 2 bases lay outside the gene matches. In nucleotides, the CDR3 is TGTGCCAGCAGCCGGGACAGAAATGAAAAACTGTTTTTT. It is translated as CASSRDRNEKLFF.

The chain is built from TRBV5-6 and TRBJ2-5; the D gene is possibly TRBD1 (6 bases). With 2 bases removed from V and 5 bases from J, the gap between germline ends came to 16 bases. The CDR3 length is 15 residues. Per germline, CDR1 SGHDT and CDR2 YYEEEE. The CDR3 sequence: CASSLQGEVWETQYF. The CDR3 region has the DNA TGTGCCAGCAGCTTACAGGGTGAGGTGTGGGAGACCCAGTACTTC.

The chain has TRBV7-2 and TRBJ2-1; TRBD2 matches at 13 bases. The germline CDR1 and CDR2 sequences are SGHTA and FQGNSA. Trimming at V came to 7 bases and at J to 10 bases, leaving 10 bases not matched to a gene. The CDR3 consists of 15 residues. CDR3 residues: CASIGLAGDGGEQFF. The CDR3 DNA follows: TGTGCCAGCATCGGACTAGCGGGAGATGGCGGAGAGCAGTTCTTC.

The chain joins TRBV4-3 to TRBJ1-2; D gene ambiguous. V lost 0 bases, J lost 0 bases, and 8 bases lay in between. Germline CDR1 and CDR2: LGHNA and YSLEER. The CDR3 has 15 residues. In DNA, the CDR3 is TGCGCCAGCAGCCAAGATGGAACGGCTAACTATGGCTACACCTTC. It specifies CASSQDGTANYGYTF.

The rearrangement joins TRBV19 to TRBJ2-1; D possibly corresponds to TRBD1 (6 bases). Germline loops: CDR1 LNHDA, CDR2 SQIVND (reference sequence). Trimming removed 3 bases at V and 0 bases at J, with 21 bases between. This CDR3 has 19 amino acids. This chain's CDR3 is CASSIHGAGALSSYNEQFF. In nucleotides, the CDR3 is TGTGCCAGTAGTATTCATGGGGCAGGGGCCCTAAGCTCCTACAATGAGCAGTTCTTC. The variable domain in full, completed from reference TRBV19 and TRBJ2-1, reads DGGITQSPKYLFRKEGQNVTLSCEQNLNHDAMYWYRQDPGQGLRLIYYSQIVNDFQKGDIAEGYSVSREKKESFPLTVTSAQKNPTAFYLCASSIHGAGALSSYNEQFFGPGTRLTVL.

This chain joins TRBV5-1 and TRBJ1-1; no clear D gene. In germline, CDR1 is SGHRS, CDR2 YFSETQ. Between the trimmed V and J ends, which lost 0 bases and 0 bases, there was a span of 9 bases. This CDR3 comprises 15 residues. The CDR3 spells CASSLEPGMNTEAFF. Written as DNA, the CDR3 is TGCGCCAGCAGCTTGGAGCCAGGAATGAACACTGAAGCTTTCTTT.

This clone was found once. The chain has TRBV7-2 and TRBJ1-2; TRBD1 might be the D (6 bases). This CDR3 has 15 residues. The germline V gene encodes CDR1 SGHTA and CDR2 FQGNSA. With 5 bases removed from V and 4 bases from J, the gap between germline ends came to 17 bases. This CDR3 reads CASSLQPQGGYGYTF. Written as DNA, the CDR3 is TGTGCCAGCAGCCTTCAACCACAGGGAGGCTATGGCTACACCTTC.

This clone was counted between two and nine times. The J gene is TRBJ1-1, the V gene TRBV5-1; possibly TRBD1 for D (5 bases). This CDR3 contains 13 residues. Per the germline V gene, CDR1 is SGHRS and CDR2 is YFSETQ. V lost 7 bases and J lost 1, with 11 bases in between. CDR3: CASAVDTNTEAFF. For the CDR3, the DNA is TGCGCCAGCGCAGTGGACACGAACACTGAAGCTTTCTTT.

The rearrangement uses TRBV5-4 and TRBJ2-3; 12 bases align to TRBD2. Germline loops: CDR1 SGHNT, CDR2 YYREEE (reference sequence). The V gene end was trimmed by 0 bases and the J gene end by 1 base; junction bases not matched to a gene: 3. This CDR3 has 17 residues. CDR3 sequence reads: CASSLGRLAGGTDTQYF. The CDR3, as DNA: TGTGCCAGCAGCTTGGGTCGACTAGCGGGAGGCACAGATACGCAGTATTTT.

Concerning this clone itself: The same CDR3 arises from other DNA sequences in this sample as well. The chain's CDR3 is CASSPPGSNQPQHF. The CDR3 DNA sequence: TGTGCCAGCTCACCACCCGGTAGCAATCAGCCCCAGCATTTT. V and J are TRBV18 and TRBJ1-5; D is undetermined. The CDR3 consists of 14 residues. Germline CDR1 reads KGHSH; CDR2 reads LQKENI. V lost 0 bases to trimming and J lost 0 bases, with 3 bases between them.

CDR3 bases: TGTGCCAGCAGTTACTCAGGGCGGATGAACACTGAAGCTTTCTTT. It translates to CASSYSGRMNTEAFF. V is TRBV6-5 and J is TRBJ1-1; D is unclear. Germline CDR1 MNHEY, CDR2 SVGAGI. CDR3 size: 15 residues. V lost 0 bases and J lost 0, with 8 bases in between.

The CDR3 region is CASIQPGQGGIGTEAFF. DNA for the CDR3: TGTGCCAGTATTCAACCGGGACAGGGAGGAATAGGAACTGAAGCTTTCTTT. The V call is TRBV19, the J call TRBJ1-1, with TRBD1 matching 9 bases. The junction had 17 bases not matched to a gene; V was cut back by 7 bases and J by 5 bases. CDR1 is LNHDA, CDR2 SQIVND, per germline (reference sequence). The CDR3 is 17 amino acids.

This rearrangement joins TRBV6-6 to TRBJ2-5; 11 bases match TRBD2. From germline, CDR1 is MNHNY and CDR2 SVGAGI (reference sequence). The trim removed 5 bases at V and 2 bases at J, leaving 7 bases unmatched. CDR3 size: 16 residues. The CDR3 reads CASSPTGLAEQETQYF. The CDR3 nucleotides are TGTGCCAGCAGTCCTACGGGACTAGCGGAGCAAGAGACCCAGTACTTC.

This chain links TRBV7-2 with TRBJ1-2, with 8 bases that match TRBD1. Trimming at V came to 4 bases and at J to 3 bases, leaving 4 bases not matched to a gene. The CDR3 is made up of 14 amino acids. Per germline, CDR1 SGHTA and CDR2 FQGNSA. The CDR3 loop is CASSYRDRYYGYTF. CDR3 bases: TGTGCCAGCAGCTACCGGGACAGGTACTATGGCTACACCTTC.

V is TRBV2 and J is TRBJ2-2; no clear D gene. V lost 1 base and J 1 base, leaving 4 bases between the germline ends. The germline gives CDR1 SNHLY, CDR2 FYNNEI. The CDR3 consists of 14 residues. In DNA, the CDR3 is TGTGCCAGCAGTGAAGTCCGGAACACCGGGGAGCTGTTTTTT. This sequence encodes CASSEVRNTGELFF.

The V call is TRBV30, the J call TRBJ2-5; perhaps D is TRBD1 or TRBD2 (5 bases each). Trimming took 4 bases from V and 7 from J, leaving 19 bases between them. Looked up from germline, CDR1 is GTSNPN and CDR2 is SVGIG (reference sequence). The CDR3 spans 14 residues. The CDR3 nucleotides read TGTGCCTGGATCCGGGACGCCATGGCCCGGACCCAGTACTTC. Protein sequence: CAWIRDAMARTQYF.